A selection of T cell receptor beta chains follows, all from one sample in a study of blood T cell repertoires in COVID-19. Here immunoSEQ multiplex PCR was the method, and the copy in TCRdb shows in-frame clones only, minus some. The sample lists under 500,000 clones; 75% to 90% were seen once. The specimen was PBMCs or T cells enriched from blood (not recorded which). These receptor sequences come from a man younger than 40 who had recovered from COVID-19. Both conserved end residues are part of each CDR3. The D gene is left open where the match is weak. The size entry is marked missing in some rows and otherwise reads once, few, many or a size class.

once	NA	TRBV30	TRBJ2-6	TGTGCCTGGAGCGCAACTCGTGGAGGTGCTGGGGCCAACGTCCTGACTTTC	CAWSATRGGAGANVLTF
few	NA	TRBV30	TRBJ1-5	TGTGCCTGGAGTGTGTCAGACCTAGGCAATCAGCCCCAGCATTTT	CAWSVSDLGNQPQHF
NA	TRBD1	TRBV9	TRBJ2-5	TGTGCCAGCAGCGCCCGGACAGGCCGACAAGAGACCCAGTACTTC	CASSARTGRQETQYF
few	TRBD1	TRBV24-1	TRBJ2-2	TGTGCCACCAGGAGGACAGGGGGTCCCGGGGAGCTGTTTTTT	CATRRTGGPGELFF
NA	TRBD1	TRBV7-2	TRBJ2-7	TGTGCCAGCAGCTACGGGGACAGGGCCTACGAGCAGTACTTC	CASSYGDRAYEQYF
NA	NA	TRBV5-1	TRBJ1-1	TGCGCCAGCAATTTAGACAGTGTGAACACTGAAGCTTTCTTT	CASNLDSVNTEAFF
NA	TRBD1	TRBV7-2	TRBJ2-5	TGTGCCAGCAGCCCCACAGGGGTGCAAGAGACCCAGTACTTC	CASSPTGVQETQYF
once	TRBD1	TRBV28	TRBJ1-1	TGTGCCAGCACTCGAGGGACAGTGAACACTGAAGCTTTCTTT	CASTRGTVNTEAFF
NA	TRBD1	TRBV5-1	TRBJ1-2	TGCGCCAGCAGTGGACAGGGGAGAGGAGGCTACACCTTC	CASSGQGRGGYTF
NA	NA	TRBV7-9	TRBJ2-2	TGTGCCAGCAGCCCAAACCCCGGGAACACCGGGGAGCTGTTTTTT	CASSPNPGNTGELFF
few	TRBD2	TRBV5-6	TRBJ2-3	TGTGCCAGCAGCTTGGCATTAGCGGGAGGCCGGGGAGATACGCAGTATTTT	CASSLALAGGRGDTQYF
NA	TRBD1	TRBV5-4	TRBJ1-4	TGTGCCAGCAGTTCAGGACAGGGAGGTACTAATGAAAAACTGTTTTTT	CASSSGQGGTNEKLFF
NA	TRBD1	TRBV5-1	TRBJ2-1	TGCGCCAGCAGCTCCGGGACAGGGGGAAATGAGCAGTTCTTC	CASSSGTGGNEQFF
NA	TRBD2	TRBV15	TRBJ2-7	TGTGCCACCAGCAGGGCTGGGGCTAGCGGGAGCGAGCAGTACTTC	CATSRAGASGSEQYF
few	TRBD1	TRBV7-9	TRBJ2-5	TGTGCCAGCAGCTCCCGGGACAGGGGTAGGGAGACCCAGTACTTC	CASSSRDRGRETQYF
NA	TRBD1	TRBV5-6	TRBJ1-2	TGTGCCAGCAGTCTATTCTGGGACAGGGACTATGGCTACACCTTC	CASSLFWDRDYGYTF
NA	NA	TRBV11-2	TRBJ2-7	TGTGCCAGCAGCCCTGACACGTCCCTCGAGCAGTACTTC	CASSPDTSLEQYF
NA	NA	TRBV12-5	TRBJ2-3	TGTGCTAGTGGTTTCGCTAGCGTCATCACAGATACGCAGTATTTT	CASGFASVITDTQYF
NA	NA	TRBV18	TRBJ1-5	TGTGCCAGCTCACCACAGCAGGGTCCCAATCAGCCCCAGCATTTT	CASSPQQGPNQPQHF
NA	NA	TRBV18	TRBJ1-1	TGTGCCAGCTTCCCTTCAAGGGGGAACACTGAAGCTTTCTTT	CASFPSRGNTEAFF
NA	NA	TRBV7-8	TRBJ2-7	TGTGCCAGCAGCGTCGACAGGGGAGGGCGCGAGCAGTACTTC	CASSVDRGGREQYF
once	TRBD2	TRBV11-2	TRBJ2-3	TGTGCCAGCAGCTCTCTCGGACTAGCCGGCCCAGATACGCAGTATTTT	CASSSLGLAGPDTQYF
NA	NA	TRBV2	TRBJ2-2	TGTGCCAGCAGTGAAGCGGGGGGTGGCACCGGGGAGCTGTTTTTT	CASSEAGGGTGELFF
NA	NA	TRBV27	TRBJ1-1	TGTGCCAGCAGTACCTCCAGATCCACTGAAGCTTTCTTT	CASSTSRSTEAFF
NA	TRBD2	TRBV4-2	TRBJ2-7	TGTGCCAGCAGCCCAATTTTGACTAGCGGGTCCTACGAGCAGTACTTC	CASSPILTSGSYEQYF
NA	NA	TRBV28	TRBJ2-7	TGTGCCAGCAGTTTCAGTGCCGAGCAGTACTTC	CASSFSAEQYF
NA	NA	TRBV9	TRBJ1-6	TGTGCCAGCAGCCCCGACAGAAATAATTCACCCCTCCACTTT	CASSPDRNNSPLHF
NA	TRBD2	TRBV10-3	TRBJ2-1	TGTGCCATCAATTATAGCGGGAGCGGGTCCTACAATGAGCAGTTCTTC	CAINYSGSGSYNEQFF
NA	NA	TRBV11-3	TRBJ2-3	TGTGCCAGCAGCTTAGCCCCATTTAGGAGGGTCTCAGATACGCAGTATTTT	CASSLAPFRRVSDTQYF
NA	TRBD1	TRBV9	TRBJ2-1	TGTGCCAGCAGCGTAGCCGGGACAGGGCATGAGCAGTTCTTC	CASSVAGTGHEQFF
NA	TRBD1	TRBV5-1	TRBJ1-6	TGCGCCAGCACCGGGACAGATAATTCACCCCTCCACTTT	CASTGTDNSPLHF
NA	NA	TRBV15	TRBJ1-5	TGTGCCACCAGCAGGGGTACAGGCCTCGATCAGCCCCAGCATTTT	CATSRGTGLDQPQHF
NA	TRBD1	TRBV2	TRBJ1-6	TGTGCCAGCAGTGAAGAAGGGACAGATAATTCACCCCTCCACTTT	CASSEEGTDNSPLHF
NA	TRBD1	TRBV5-1	TRBJ1-2	TGCGCCAGCAGCCGCCTGGGGGACAGCTATGGCTACACCTTC	CASSRLGDSYGYTF
NA	NA	TRBV30	TRBJ2-1	TGTGCCTATAATCCCCGGACAGTGAGCTCCTACAATGAGCAGTTCTTC	CAYNPRTVSSYNEQFF
NA	NA	TRBV27	TRBJ2-7	TGTGCCAGCAGTTTAGTAGCGGACTCCTACGAGCAGTACTTC	CASSLVADSYEQYF
NA	NA	TRBV7-9	TRBJ2-1	TGTGCCAGCAGCGGAGGACTGCCCAGCTCCTACAATGAGCAGTTCTTC	CASSGGLPSSYNEQFF
NA	NA	TRBV24-1	TRBJ1-3	TGTGCCACCAGTGACCCAGGGGTGGCTGGAAACACCATATATTTT	CATSDPGVAGNTIYF
NA	TRBD1	TRBV18	TRBJ1-5	TGTGCCAGCTCACCTGGGACAGGAGGTCTTGAGCAGCCCCAGCATTTT	CASSPGTGGLEQPQHF
NA	TRBD1	TRBV10-3	TRBJ1-1	TGTGCCATCAGACCCGGGACAGGCCAGAACACTGAAGCTTTCTTT	CAIRPGTGQNTEAFF
NA	TRBD1	TRBV27	TRBJ2-2	TGTGCCAGCAGGGGACAGGCGAACACCGGGGAGCTGTTTTTT	CASRGQANTGELFF
NA	NA	TRBV18	TRBJ2-3	TGTGCCAGCCCCCCGCTGGCCCAAGAAGACACAGATACGCAGTATTTT	CASPPLAQEDTDTQYF
NA	NA	TRBV3-1/TRBV3-2	TRBJ1-3	TGTGCCAGCAGACAGGTCGGCTCTGGAAACACCATATATTTT	CASRQVGSGNTIYF
once	TRBD1	TRBV27	TRBJ2-3	TGTGCCAGCAGTATCTCGGGACAGATCACAGATACGCAGTATTTT	CASSISGQITDTQYF
NA	NA	TRBV5-1	TRBJ2-6	TGCGCCAGCAGCTTGGGTCTTTCTGGGGCCAACGTCCTGACTTTC	CASSLGLSGANVLTF
NA	TRBD2	TRBV6-1	TRBJ2-1	TGTGCCAGCAGTGAAGTGGGCAGCGGGGCCCTCAATGAGCAGTTCTTC	CASSEVGSGALNEQFF